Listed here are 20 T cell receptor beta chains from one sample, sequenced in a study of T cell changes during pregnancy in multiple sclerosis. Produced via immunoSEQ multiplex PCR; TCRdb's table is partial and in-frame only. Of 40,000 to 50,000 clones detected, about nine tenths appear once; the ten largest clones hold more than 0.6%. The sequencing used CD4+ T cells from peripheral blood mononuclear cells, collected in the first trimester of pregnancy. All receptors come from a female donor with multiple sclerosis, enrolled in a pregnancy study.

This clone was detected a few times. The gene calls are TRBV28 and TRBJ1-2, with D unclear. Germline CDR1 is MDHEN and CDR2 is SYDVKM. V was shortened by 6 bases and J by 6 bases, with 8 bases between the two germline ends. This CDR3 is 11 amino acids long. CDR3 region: CASRSINGYTF. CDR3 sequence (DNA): TGTGCCAGCAGATCCATCAATGGCTACACCTTC.

This CDR3 is CASSEGRAYTGELFF. The DNA of the CDR3 is TGTGCCAGCAGCGAGGGGAGGGCTTACACCGGGGAGCTGTTTTTT. V is TRBV14 and J is TRBJ2-2; 7 positions agree with TRBD2. CDR1 is SGHDN and CDR2 is FVKESK in the germline V gene. V was clipped by 5 bases and J by 3 bases; unmatched bases: 6. The CDR3 runs 15 residues.

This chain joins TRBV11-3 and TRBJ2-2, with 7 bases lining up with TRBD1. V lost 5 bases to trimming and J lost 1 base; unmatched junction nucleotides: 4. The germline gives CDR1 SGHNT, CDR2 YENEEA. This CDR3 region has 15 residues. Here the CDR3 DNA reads TGTGCCAGCAGCAGGACAGGAGTGAACACCGGGGAGCTGTTTTTT. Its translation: CASSRTGVNTGELFF.

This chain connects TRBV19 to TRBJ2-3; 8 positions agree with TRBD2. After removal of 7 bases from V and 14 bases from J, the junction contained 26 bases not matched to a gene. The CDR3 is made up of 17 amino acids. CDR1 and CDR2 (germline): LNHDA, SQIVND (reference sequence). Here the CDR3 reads CASTAKGQLIGAGVRYF. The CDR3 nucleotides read TGTGCCAGTACCGCCAAGGGCCAGCTAATAGGAGCGGGAGTCCGGTATTTT.

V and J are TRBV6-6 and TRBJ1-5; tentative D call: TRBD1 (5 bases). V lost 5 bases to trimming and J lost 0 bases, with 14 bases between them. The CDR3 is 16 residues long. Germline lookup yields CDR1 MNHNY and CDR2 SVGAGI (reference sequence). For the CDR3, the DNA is TGTGCCAGCAGTACCCGGGGGGGGTTTAGCAATCAGCCCCAGCATTTT. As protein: CASSTRGGFSNQPQHF.

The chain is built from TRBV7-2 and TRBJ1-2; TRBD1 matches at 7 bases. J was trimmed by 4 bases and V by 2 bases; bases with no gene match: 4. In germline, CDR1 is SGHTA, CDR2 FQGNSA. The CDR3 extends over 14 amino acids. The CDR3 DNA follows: TGTGCCAGCAGCTTAAAGGGACAGACCTATGGCTACACCTTC. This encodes CASSLKGQTYGYTF.

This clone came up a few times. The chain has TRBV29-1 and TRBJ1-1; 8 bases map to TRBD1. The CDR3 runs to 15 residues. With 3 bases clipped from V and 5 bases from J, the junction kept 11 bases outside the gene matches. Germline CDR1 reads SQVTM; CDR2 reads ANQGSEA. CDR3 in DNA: TGCAGCGTTGAGGGGGTCAGGGGGCATGATACTGAAGCTTTCTTT. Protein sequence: CSVEGVRGHDTEAFF.

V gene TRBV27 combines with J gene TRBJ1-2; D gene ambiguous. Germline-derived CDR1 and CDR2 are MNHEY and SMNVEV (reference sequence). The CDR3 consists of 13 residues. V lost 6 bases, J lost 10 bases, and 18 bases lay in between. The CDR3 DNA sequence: TGTGCCAGCAGGGATAGAGGCAGAAACTTCTACACCTTC. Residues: CASRDRGRNFYTF.

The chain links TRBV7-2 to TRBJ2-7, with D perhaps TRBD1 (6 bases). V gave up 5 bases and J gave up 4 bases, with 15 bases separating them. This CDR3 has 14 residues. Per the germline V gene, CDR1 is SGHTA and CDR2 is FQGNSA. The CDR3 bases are TGTGCCAGCAGCCCCAATGACAGGCCTTACGAGCAGTACTTC. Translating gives CASSPNDRPYEQYF.

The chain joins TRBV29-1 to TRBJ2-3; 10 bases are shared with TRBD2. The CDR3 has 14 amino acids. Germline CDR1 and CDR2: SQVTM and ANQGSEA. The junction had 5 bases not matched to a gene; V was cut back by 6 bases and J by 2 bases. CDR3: CSVPLAGPTDTQYF. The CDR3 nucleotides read TGCAGCGTCCCACTAGCGGGACCCACAGATACGCAGTATTTT.

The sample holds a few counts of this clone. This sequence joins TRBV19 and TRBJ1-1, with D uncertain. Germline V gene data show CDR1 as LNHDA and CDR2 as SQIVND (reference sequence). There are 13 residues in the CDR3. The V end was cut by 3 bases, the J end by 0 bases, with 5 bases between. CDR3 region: CASSISLNTEAFF. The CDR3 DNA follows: TGTGCCAGTAGTATCTCCCTGAACACTGAAGCTTTCTTT.

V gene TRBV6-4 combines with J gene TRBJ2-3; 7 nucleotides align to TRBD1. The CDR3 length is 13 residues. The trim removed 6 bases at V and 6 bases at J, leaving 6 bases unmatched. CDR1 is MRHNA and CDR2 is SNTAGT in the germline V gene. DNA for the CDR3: TGTGCCAGCAGCCAAGAGGGGGCGGATACGCAGTATTTT. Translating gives CASSQEGADTQYF.

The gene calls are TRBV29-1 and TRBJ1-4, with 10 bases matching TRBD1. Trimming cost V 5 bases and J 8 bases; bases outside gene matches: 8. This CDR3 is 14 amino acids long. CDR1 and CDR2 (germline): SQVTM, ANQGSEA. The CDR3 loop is CSVKPGTGVEKLFF. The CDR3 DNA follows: TGCAGCGTTAAACCCGGGACAGGGGTCGAAAAACTGTTTTTT. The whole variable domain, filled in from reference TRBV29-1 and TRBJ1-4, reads SAVISQKPSRDICQRGTSLTIQCQVDSQVTMMFWYRQQPGQSLTLIATANQGSEATYESGFVIDKFPISRPNLTFSTLTVSNMSPEDSSIYLCSVKPGTGVEKLFFGSGTQLSVL.

The CDR3 region has the DNA TGTGCCAGCGCTCGACAGCACGAGCAGTACTTC. Protein product: CASARQHEQYF. This chain connects TRBV6-6 to TRBJ2-7, with D tentatively TRBD1 (5 bases). The CDR3 is 11 residues long. V lost 8 bases and J lost 5, with 10 bases in between. The germline V gene has CDR1 MNHNY and CDR2 SVGAGI (reference sequence).

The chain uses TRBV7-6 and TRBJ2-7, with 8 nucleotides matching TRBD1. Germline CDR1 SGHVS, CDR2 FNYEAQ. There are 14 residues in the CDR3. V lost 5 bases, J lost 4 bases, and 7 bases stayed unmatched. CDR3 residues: CASSPRQGRYEQYF. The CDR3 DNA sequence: TGTGCCAGCAGCCCTCGACAGGGGCGGTACGAGCAGTACTTC.

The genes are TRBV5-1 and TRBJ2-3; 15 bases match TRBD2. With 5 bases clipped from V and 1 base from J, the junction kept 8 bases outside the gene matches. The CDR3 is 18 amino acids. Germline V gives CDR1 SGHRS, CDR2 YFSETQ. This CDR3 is CASSFGLAGGRRTDTQYF. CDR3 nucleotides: TGCGCCAGCAGTTTCGGACTAGCGGGAGGGCGACGCACAGATACGCAGTATTTT.

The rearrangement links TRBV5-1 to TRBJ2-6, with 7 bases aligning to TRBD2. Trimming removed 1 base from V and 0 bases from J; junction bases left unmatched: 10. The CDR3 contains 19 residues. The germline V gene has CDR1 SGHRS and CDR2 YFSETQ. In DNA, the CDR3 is TGCGCCAGCAGCTTGACGTCGGGGGAGGGAAGCTCTGGGGCCAACGTCCTGACTTTC. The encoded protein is CASSLTSGEGSSGANVLTF.

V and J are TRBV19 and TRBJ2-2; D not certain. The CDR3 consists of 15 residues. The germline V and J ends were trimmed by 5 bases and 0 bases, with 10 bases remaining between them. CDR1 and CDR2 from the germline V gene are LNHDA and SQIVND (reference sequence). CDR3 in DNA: TGTGCCAGTAGTCAGACATCCACGAACACCGGGGAGCTGTTTTTT. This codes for CASSQTSTNTGELFF. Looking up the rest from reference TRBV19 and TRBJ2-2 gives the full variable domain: DGGITQSPKYLFRKEGQNVTLSCEQNLNHDAMYWYRQDPGQGLRLIYYSQIVNDFQKGDIAEGYSVSREKKESFPLTVTSAQKNPTAFYLCASSQTSTNTGELFFGEGSRLTVL.

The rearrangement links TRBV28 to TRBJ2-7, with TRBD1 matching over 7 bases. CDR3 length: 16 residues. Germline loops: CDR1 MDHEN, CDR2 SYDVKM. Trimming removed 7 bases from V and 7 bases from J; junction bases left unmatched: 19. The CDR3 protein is CASTKGRGPSRPEQYF. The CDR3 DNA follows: TGTGCCAGCACCAAGGGAAGGGGGCCCTCTCGCCCTGAGCAGTACTTC.

The CDR3 region is CARSVAGTSGDQETQYF. CDR3 coding DNA: TGTGCCAGAAGCGTCGCCGGGACTAGCGGGGACCAAGAGACCCAGTACTTC. The chain recombines TRBV5-3 with TRBJ2-5; TRBD2 agrees at 13 bases. TRBV5-3 carries the ORF label, with uncertain function. The CDR3 runs 17 residues. The ends lost 4 bases at V and 0 bases at J; junction bases unmatched: 6.